This is a list of T cell receptor beta chains from one sample in a study of technical replicates of blood from several donors. TCRdb's table, derived via immunoSEQ multiplex PCR, lists solely in-frame clones and lacks some. Among about 89,000 clones listed, approximately 93% were seen once. Sequenced: T cells isolated from PBMCs. The receptors here all came from a human donor in good health. Both conserved end residues are part of each CDR3. A D gene is named only where the DNA matches it firmly. A row's size may be missing; if present it is once, few, many or a size class.

TRBD2 | NA | TRBJ2-2 | TRBV4-1 | CASSQVAGEGLGELFF | TGCGCCAGCAGCCAAGTAGCGGGGGAAGGGTTAGGGGAGCTGTTTTTT
NA | NA | TRBJ2-6 | TRBV2 | CASSARTARSGANVLTF | TGTGCCAGCAGTGCCAGGACAGCTCGCTCTGGGGCCAACGTCCTGACTTTC
NA | few | TRBJ2-1 | TRBV5-6 | CASSLVPTGGEQFF | TGTGCCAGCAGCTTGGTTCCAACCGGGGGTGAGCAGTTCTTC
NA | NA | TRBJ2-4 | TRBV6-1 | CASSDGGTKYF | TGTGCCAGCAGTGATGGGGGGACCAAGTACTTC
NA | NA | TRBJ1-5 | TRBV4-1 | CASSQGSGGDQPQHF | TGCGCCAGCAGCCAAGGGTCGGGGGGGGATCAGCCCCAGCATTTT
TRBD1 | NA | TRBJ1-4 | TRBV10-3 | CAISAGTGSVEKLFF | TGTGCCATCAGTGCAGGGACAGGGTCAGTCGAAAAACTGTTTTTT
TRBD2 | NA | TRBJ2-2 | TRBV7-9 | CASSPVAGANTGELFF | TGTGCCAGCAGCCCAGTAGCGGGAGCCAACACCGGGGAGCTGTTTTTT
TRBD1 | NA | TRBJ1-2 | TRBV28 | CASSRTGVYGYTF | TGTGCCAGCAGTCGTACAGGGGTATATGGCTACACCTTC
TRBD1 | once | TRBJ2-3 | TRBV4-1 | CASSQTGQGKTDTQYF | TGCGCCAGCAGCCAAACGGGACAGGGGAAGACAGATACGCAGTATTTT
NA | NA | TRBJ2-7 | TRBV13 | CASSPQGGSGSYEQYF | TGTGCCAGCAGCCCCCAAGGCGGTAGCGGCTCCTACGAGCAGTACTTC
NA | few | TRBJ1-1 | TRBV14 | CASSQDTRNTEAFF | TGTGCCAGCAGCCAAGATACGAGGAACACTGAAGCTTTCTTT
TRBD1 | NA | TRBJ1-2 | TRBV27 | CASRRDRGPHGYTF | TGTGCCAGCAGACGGGACAGGGGACCCCATGGCTACACCTTC
NA | NA | TRBJ2-7 | TRBV12-5 | CASGLSGSYEQYF | TGTGCTAGTGGCCTCTCGGGATCCTACGAGCAGTACTTC
NA | NA | TRBJ1-5 | TRBV9 | CASSVGGEGNQPQHF | TGTGCCAGCAGCGTAGGAGGGGAGGGCAATCAGCCCCAGCATTTT
TRBD1 | once | TRBJ2-1 | TRBV5-4 | CASSSGQVVLNEQFF | TGTGCCAGCAGCTCCGGACAGGTAGTCCTAAATGAGCAGTTCTTC
NA | few | TRBJ1-5 | TRBV6-1 | CASSDETGDSNQPQHF | TGTGCCAGCAGTGACGAGACAGGAGATAGCAATCAGCCCCAGCATTTT
TRBD1 | NA | TRBJ1-1 | TRBV5-1 | CASSFGTGNTEAFF | TGCGCCAGCAGCTTCGGGACAGGGAACACTGAAGCTTTCTTT
NA | once | TRBJ2-3 | TRBV4-1 | CASSQDRVTDTQYF | TGCGCCAGCAGCCAAGACCGGGTCACAGATACGCAGTATTTT
NA | once | TRBJ2-6 | TRBV2 | CASSTSTKGAGANVLTF | TGTGCCAGCAGTACATCCACAAAGGGGGCTGGGGCCAACGTCCTGACTTTC
TRBD2 | NA | TRBJ2-7 | TRBV4-1 | CASSQIRLAVSSYEQYF | TGCGCCAGCAGCCAAATAAGACTAGCGGTATCGTCCTACGAGCAGTACTTC
NA | NA | TRBJ2-5 | TRBV6-5 | CASKALGETQYF | TGTGCCAGCAAAGCACTCGGGGAGACCCAGTACTTC
NA | NA | TRBJ2-3 | TRBV6-5 | CASSTGTSTDTQYF | TGTGCCAGCAGTACCGGGACTAGCACAGATACGCAGTATTTT
TRBD2 | NA | TRBJ2-1 | TRBV11-2 | CASSHPSGRAGEQFF | TGTGCCAGCAGTCACCCTAGCGGGAGGGCTGGTGAGCAGTTCTTC
TRBD2 | NA | TRBJ2-7 | TRBV5-1 | CASSLDVTGTRLSYEQYF | TGCGCCAGCAGCTTGGATGTTACCGGGACTAGGCTTTCTTACGAGCAGTACTTC
TRBD2 | NA | TRBJ2-1 | TRBV6-1 | CASSTGTSGYNEQFF | TGTGCCAGCAGTACCGGGACTAGCGGATACAATGAGCAGTTCTTC
NA | NA | TRBJ2-3 | TRBV5-1 | CASSKLEGTDTQYF | TGCGCCAGCAGCAAACTAGAAGGCACAGATACGCAGTATTTT
TRBD1 | NA | TRBJ2-2 | TRBV5-8 | CATNRGPGTGELFF | TGTGCCACCAACAGGGGGCCGGGCACCGGGGAGCTGTTTTTT
NA | NA | TRBJ2-7 | TRBV15 | CATSREADSSYEQYF | TGTGCCACCAGCAGGGAAGCGGATAGCTCCTACGAGCAGTACTTC
NA | NA | TRBJ1-2 | TRBV19 | CASSTRPSTRGGYTF | TGTGCCAGTAGTACAAGGCCGTCTACGCGGGGTGGCTACACCTTC
TRBD2 | few | TRBJ2-5 | TRBV10-3 | CAISESGLADGPFQETQYF | TGTGCCATCAGTGAATCCGGACTAGCGGACGGCCCTTTCCAAGAGACCCAGTACTTC
NA | NA | TRBJ1-1 | TRBV11-3 | CASRPPPTPLGGSEAFF | TGTGCCAGCAGGCCACCCCCGACGCCCTTGGGAGGGTCTGAAGCTTTCTTT